One T cell receptor beta chain is described in this entry. This record belongs to a study of blood T cell repertoires in COVID-19. For the study at large: From the United States, Italy and Spain came samples of acute and convalescent COVID-19. PBMCs, B-cell-depleted T cells, or T cells provided the cDNA or gDNA that made up the material.

V lost 7 bases and J lost 15; bases outside the gene matches: 17. The CDR3 extends over 14 amino acids. The germline V gene encodes CDR1 SNHLY and CDR2 FYNNEI. As handled by the study authors: Amplification of reference gene primers was used by the study to estimate nucleated cell counts. The protocol was immunoSEQ multiplex PCR, while the TCRdb copy is restricted to in-frame clones and leaves out a portion. That table furnishes V, J and clone size, whereas the DNA furnished D and trimming. Of 200,000 to 250,000 clones in the sample, about 85% were seen once. The rearrangement links TRBV2 to TRBJ2-1; 8 nucleotides agree with TRBD2. The sequenced sample consisted of peripheral blood. The sequence derives from a man between 50 and 59 years old who had recovered from COVID-19. CDR3 loop: CASNPGGPSLSSFF. The CDR3, as DNA: TGTGCCAGCAATCCGGGAGGGCCTTCATTGTCTTCGTTCTTC.